This TCR beta chain was sequenced in a study of T cell responses to AZD1222 COVID-19 vaccine. Study observations and caveats: Repertoire sampling was restricted to post-peak T cell response timepoints. Possibly, clonal diversity was underestimated; donors were largely white British and included more females. The study reported that nearly half of spike-specific TCRs target unmutated variant regions.

Method: immunoSEQ multiplex PCR; TCRdb's copy keeps in-frame clones and lacks some. The repertoire consists of some 100,000 clones, with 85% to 90% occurring once and the leading ten covering over 15%. To note about this clone: The antigen remains unidentified.

This TCR was sampled from an adult in good health. The sample here was peripheral blood, taken on day 0 of AZD1222 vaccination.

The CDR3 here is CASRKNGSGNTIYF. CDR3 in DNA: TGTGCCAGCAGAAAAAACGGATCTGGAAACACCATATATTTT. This rearrangement joins TRBV6-5 to TRBJ1-3; D unclear. Germline V gene lookup returns CDR1 MNHEY and CDR2 SVGAGI. Trimming cost V 6 bases and J 1 base, with 10 bases left between them. The CDR3 is 14 residues long.